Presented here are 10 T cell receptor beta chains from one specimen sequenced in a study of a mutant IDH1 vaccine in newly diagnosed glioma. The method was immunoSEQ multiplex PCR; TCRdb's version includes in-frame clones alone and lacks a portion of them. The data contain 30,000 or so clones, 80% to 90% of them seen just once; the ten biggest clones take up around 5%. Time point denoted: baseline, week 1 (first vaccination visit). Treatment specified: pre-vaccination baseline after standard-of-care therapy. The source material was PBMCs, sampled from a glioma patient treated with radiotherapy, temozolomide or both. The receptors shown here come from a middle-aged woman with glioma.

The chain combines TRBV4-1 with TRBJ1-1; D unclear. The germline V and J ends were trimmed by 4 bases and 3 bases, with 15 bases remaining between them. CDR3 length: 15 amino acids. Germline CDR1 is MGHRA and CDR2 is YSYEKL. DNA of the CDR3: TGCGCCAGCAGCCTAAAAGTGACGGGTGACACTGAAGCTTTCTTT. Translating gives CASSLKVTGDTEAFF.

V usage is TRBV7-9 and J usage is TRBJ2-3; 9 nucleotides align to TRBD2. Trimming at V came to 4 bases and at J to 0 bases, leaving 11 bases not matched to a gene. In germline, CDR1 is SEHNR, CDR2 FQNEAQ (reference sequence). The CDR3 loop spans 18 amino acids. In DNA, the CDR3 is TGTGCCAGCAGCTCTCGGGGTAGCGGGGGTTCTAGCACAGATACGCAGTATTTT. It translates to CASSSRGSGGSSTDTQYF.

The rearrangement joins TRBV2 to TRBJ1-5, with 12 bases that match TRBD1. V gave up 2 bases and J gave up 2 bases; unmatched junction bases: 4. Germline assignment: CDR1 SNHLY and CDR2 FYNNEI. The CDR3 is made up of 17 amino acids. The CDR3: CASSERGQGAGNQPQHF. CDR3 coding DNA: TGTGCCAGCAGTGAACGGGGACAGGGGGCCGGCAATCAGCCCCAGCATTTT. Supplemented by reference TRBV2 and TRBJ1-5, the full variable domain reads EPEVTQTPSHQVTQMGQEVILRCVPISNHLYFYWYRQILGQKVEFLVSFYNNEISEKSEIFDDQFSVERPDGSNFTLKIRSTKLEDSAMYFCASSERGQGAGNQPQHFGDGTRLSIL.

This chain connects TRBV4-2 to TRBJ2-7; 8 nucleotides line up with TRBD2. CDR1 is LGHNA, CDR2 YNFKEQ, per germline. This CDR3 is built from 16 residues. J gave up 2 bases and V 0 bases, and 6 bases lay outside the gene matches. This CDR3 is CASSQDPGGRPYEQYF. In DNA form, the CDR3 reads TGTGCCAGCAGCCAAGATCCGGGCGGGAGGCCCTACGAGCAGTACTTC.

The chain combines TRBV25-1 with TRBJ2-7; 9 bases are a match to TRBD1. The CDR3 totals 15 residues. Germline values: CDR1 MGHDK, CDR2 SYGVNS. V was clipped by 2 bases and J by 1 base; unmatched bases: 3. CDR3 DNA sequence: TGTGCCAGCAGTGAAGGCGGGACAGGGTCCTACGAGCAGTACTTC. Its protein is CASSEGGTGSYEQYF.

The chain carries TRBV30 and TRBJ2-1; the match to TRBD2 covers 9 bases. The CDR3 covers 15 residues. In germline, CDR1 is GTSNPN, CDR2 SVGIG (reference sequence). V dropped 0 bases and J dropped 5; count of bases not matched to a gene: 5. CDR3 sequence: CAWSVAVAGDNEQFF. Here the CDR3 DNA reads TGTGCCTGGAGTGTAGCGGTAGCGGGGGACAATGAGCAGTTCTTC.

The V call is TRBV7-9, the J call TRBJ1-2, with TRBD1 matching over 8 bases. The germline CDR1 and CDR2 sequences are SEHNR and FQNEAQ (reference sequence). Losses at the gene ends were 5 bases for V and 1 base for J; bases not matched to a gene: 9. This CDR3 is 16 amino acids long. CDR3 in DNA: TGTGCCAGCAGCCCCCCCCCGGGACAGGATAACTATGGCTACACCTTC. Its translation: CASSPPPGQDNYGYTF. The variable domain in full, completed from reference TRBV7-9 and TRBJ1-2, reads DTGVSQNPRHKITKRGQNVTFRCDPISEHNRLYWYRQTLGQGPEFLTYFQNEAQLEKSRLLSDRFSAERPKGSFSTLEIQRTEQGDSAMYLCASSPPPGQDNYGYTFGSGTRLTVV.

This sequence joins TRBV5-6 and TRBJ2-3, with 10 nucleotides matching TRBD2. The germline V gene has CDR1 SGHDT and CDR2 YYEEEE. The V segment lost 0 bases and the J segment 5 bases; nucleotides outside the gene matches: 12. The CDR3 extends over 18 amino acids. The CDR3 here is CASSLARFSGGAIDTQYF. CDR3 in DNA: TGTGCCAGCAGCTTGGCCCGCTTCAGCGGGGGGGCGATAGATACGCAGTATTTT.

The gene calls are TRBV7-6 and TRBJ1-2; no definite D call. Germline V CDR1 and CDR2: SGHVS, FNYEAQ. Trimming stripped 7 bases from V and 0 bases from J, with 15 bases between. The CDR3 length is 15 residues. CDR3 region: CASTLSPVPNYGYTF. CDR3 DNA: TGTGCCAGCACCCTGAGCCCGGTCCCTAACTATGGCTACACCTTC.

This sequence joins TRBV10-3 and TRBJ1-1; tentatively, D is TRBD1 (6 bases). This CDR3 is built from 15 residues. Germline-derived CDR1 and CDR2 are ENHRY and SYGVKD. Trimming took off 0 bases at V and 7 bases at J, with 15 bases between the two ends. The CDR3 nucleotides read TGTGCCATCAGTGAGTCTTTCGGGGGCGCCGGTGAAGCTTTCTTT. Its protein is CAISESFGGAGEAFF.